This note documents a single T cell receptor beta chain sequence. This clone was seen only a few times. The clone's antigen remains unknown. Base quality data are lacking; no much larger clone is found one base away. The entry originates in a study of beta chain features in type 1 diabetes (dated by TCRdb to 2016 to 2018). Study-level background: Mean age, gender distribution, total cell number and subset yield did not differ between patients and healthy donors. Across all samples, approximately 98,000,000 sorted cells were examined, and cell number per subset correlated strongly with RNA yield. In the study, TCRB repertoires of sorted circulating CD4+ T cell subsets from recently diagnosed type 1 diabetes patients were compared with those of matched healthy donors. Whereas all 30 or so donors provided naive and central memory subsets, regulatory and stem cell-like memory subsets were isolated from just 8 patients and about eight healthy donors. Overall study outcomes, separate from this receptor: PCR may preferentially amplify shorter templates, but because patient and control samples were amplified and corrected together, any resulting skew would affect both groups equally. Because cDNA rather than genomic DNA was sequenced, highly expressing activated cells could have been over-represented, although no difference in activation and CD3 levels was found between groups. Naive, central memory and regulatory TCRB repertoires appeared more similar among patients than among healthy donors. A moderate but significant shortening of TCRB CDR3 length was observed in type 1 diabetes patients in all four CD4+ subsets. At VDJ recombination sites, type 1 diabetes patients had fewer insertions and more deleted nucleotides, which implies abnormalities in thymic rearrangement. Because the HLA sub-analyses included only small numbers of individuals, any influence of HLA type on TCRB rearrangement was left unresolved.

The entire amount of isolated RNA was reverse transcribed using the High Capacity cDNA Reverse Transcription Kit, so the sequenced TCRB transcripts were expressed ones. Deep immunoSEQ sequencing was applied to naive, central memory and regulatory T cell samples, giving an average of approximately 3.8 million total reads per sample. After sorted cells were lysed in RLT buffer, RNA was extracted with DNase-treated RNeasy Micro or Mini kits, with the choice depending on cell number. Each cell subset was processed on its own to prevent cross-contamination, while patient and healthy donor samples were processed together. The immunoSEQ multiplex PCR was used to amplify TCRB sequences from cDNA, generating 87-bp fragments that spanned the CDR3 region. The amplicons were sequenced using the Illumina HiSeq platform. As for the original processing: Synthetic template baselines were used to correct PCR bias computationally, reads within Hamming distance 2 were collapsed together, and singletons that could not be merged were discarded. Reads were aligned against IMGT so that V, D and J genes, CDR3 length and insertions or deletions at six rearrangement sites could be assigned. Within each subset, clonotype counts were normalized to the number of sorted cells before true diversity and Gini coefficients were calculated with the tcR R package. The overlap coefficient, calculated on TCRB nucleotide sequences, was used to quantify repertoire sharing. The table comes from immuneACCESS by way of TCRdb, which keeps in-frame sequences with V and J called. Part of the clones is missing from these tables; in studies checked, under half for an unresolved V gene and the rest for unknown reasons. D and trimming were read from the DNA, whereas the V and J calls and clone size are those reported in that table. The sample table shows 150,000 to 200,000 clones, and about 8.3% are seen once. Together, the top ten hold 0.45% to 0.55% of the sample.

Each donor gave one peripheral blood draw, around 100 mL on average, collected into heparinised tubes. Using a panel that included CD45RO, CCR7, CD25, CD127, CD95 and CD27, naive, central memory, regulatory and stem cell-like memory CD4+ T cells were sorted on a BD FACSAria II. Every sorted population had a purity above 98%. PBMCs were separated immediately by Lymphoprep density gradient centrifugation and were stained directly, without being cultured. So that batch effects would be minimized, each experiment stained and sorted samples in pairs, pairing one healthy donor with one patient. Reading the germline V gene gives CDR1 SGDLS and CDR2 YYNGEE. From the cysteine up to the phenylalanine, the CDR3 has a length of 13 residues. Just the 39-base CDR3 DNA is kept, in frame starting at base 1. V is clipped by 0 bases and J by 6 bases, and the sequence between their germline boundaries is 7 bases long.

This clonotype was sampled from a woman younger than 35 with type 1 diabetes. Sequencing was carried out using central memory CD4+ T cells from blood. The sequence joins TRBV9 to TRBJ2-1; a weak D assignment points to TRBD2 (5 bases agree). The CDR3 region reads CASSVAGSNEQFF. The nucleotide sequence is TGTGCCAGCAGCGTAGCTGGGAGCAATGAGCAGTTCTTC.